This TCR beta chain was sequenced for a study of T cells after yellow fever vaccination. Background on the study: Each low-cell-number fraction was prepared by means of SMART-Seq v4 Ultra Low Input.

Overall study findings and caveats: The secondary response was weaker but peaked faster, day 5 versus 15. High-abundance clonotypes from the bulk population could contaminate FACS-sorted repertoires.

The germline CDR1 and CDR2 sequences are MNHNS and SASEGT. With 7 bases removed from V and 3 bases from J, the gap between germline ends came to 10 bases. This CDR3 has 13 amino acids. It was through 5'RACE template switching that TCR cDNA was made, with a universal primer site and UMIs added. Via MiXCR, TCRdb re-called the 5' RACE reads, giving one row per CDR3 protein. The data hold about 320,000 distinct CDR3 sequences, with approximately 12% observed a single time. Concerning this clonotype itself: Its specificity is not known.

This TCR derives from a man between 18 and 29 years old who received the YFV17D yellow fever vaccine. This chain uses TRBV6-1 with TRBJ1-5; D is unclear. The sequences come from CD4+ T cells sorted from PBMCs, collected 15 days after the yellow fever booster vaccination. CDR3 region: CASNRDDNQPQHF. For the CDR3, the DNA is TGTGCCAGCAATCGAGACGACAATCAGCCCCAGCATTTT.